Included here is one T cell receptor (beta chain) sequence, with context. The data originate from a study of cytomegalovirus exposure and HLA in healthy donors. CDR1 SGHNT and CDR2 YYREEE come from the germline V gene (reference sequence). The CDR3 is made up of 18 amino acids. Trimming stripped 3 bases from V and 0 bases from J, with 19 bases between. PCR was performed using 60 Vbeta and 13 Jbeta primers. The method was immunoSEQ multiplex PCR; TCRdb's version includes in-frame clones alone and lacks a portion of them. The profile shows under 200,000 clones, 65% to 80% of them singletons. The source material was PBMCs. This chain uses TRBV5-4 with TRBJ2-1; tentatively, D is TRBD2 (6 bases). This TCR derives from a woman aged 45-65 years in good health and CMV-seropositive. CDR3 nucleotide sequence: TGTGCCAGCAGCTGGACTATCTTGCGTCCGAGCTCCTACAATGAGCAGTTCTTC. Its protein is CASSWTILRPSSYNEQFF.